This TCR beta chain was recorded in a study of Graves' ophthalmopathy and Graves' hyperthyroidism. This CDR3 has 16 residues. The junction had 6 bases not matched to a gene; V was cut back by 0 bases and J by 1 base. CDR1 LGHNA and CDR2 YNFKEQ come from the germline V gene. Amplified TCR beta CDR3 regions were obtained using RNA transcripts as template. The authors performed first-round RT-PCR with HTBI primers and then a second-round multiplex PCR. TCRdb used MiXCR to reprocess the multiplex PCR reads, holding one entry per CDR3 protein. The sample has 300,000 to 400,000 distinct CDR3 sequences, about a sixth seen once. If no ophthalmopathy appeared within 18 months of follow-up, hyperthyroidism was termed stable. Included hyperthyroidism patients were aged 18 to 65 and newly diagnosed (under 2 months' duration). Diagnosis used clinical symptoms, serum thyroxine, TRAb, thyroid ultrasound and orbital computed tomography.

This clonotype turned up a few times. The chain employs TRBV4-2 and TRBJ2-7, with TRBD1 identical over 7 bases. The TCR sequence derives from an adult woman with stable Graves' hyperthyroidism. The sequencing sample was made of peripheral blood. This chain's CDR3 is CASSQDLGTVSYEQYF. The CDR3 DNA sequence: TGTGCCAGCAGCCAAGATCTAGGGACAGTTTCCTACGAGCAGTACTTC.